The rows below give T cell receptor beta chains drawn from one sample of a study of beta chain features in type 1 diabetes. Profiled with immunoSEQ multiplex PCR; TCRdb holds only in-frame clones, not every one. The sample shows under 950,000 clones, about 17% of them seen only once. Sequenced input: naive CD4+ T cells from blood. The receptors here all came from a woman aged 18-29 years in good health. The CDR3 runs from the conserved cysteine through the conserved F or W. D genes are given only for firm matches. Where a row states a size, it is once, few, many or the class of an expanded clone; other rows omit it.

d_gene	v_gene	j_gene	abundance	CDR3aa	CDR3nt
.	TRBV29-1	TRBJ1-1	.	CSAKSLQGMNTEAFF	TGCAGCGCTAAATCCCTACAGGGCATGAACACTGAAGCTTTCTTT
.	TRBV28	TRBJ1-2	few	CASSFGGYGYTF	TGTGCCAGCAGTTTCGGAGGGTATGGCTACACCTTC
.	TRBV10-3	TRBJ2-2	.	CAISVQGYTGELFF	TGTGCCATCAGTGTACAGGGATACACCGGGGAGCTGTTTTTT
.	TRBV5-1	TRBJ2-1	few	CASSLGVSGSSYNEQFF	TGCGCCAGCAGCTTGGGAGTAAGCGGCAGCTCCTACAATGAGCAGTTCTTC
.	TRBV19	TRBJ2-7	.	CASSIAGATPYEQYF	TGTGCCAGTAGTATAGCGGGGGCCACCCCCTACGAGCAGTACTTC
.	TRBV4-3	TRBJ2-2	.	CASSRALYREPGELFF	TGCGCCAGCAGCCGCGCCCTTTATAGGGAACCCGGGGAGCTGTTTTTT
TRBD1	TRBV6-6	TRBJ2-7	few	CASSSPGGMGEQYF	TGTGCCAGCAGTTCCCCAGGGGGCATGGGCGAGCAGTACTTC
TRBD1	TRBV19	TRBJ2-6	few	CASSISAGGFSGANVLTF	TGTGCCAGTAGTATTTCGGCAGGGGGATTCTCTGGGGCCAACGTCCTGACTTTC
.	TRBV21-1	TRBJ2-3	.	CASSIPPRGGHRELADTQYF	TGTGCCAGCAGCATACCACCTCGTGGGGGGCACAGGGAGTTAGCAGATACGCAGTATTTT
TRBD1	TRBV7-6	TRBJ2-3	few	CASSRRDRDTDTQYF	TGTGCCAGCAGCCGACGGGACAGGGACACAGATACGCAGTATTTT
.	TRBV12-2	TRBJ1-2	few	CASRPDGGSSGYTF	TGTGCAAGTCGCCCGGACGGAGGGAGTTCTGGCTACACCTTC
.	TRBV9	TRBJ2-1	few	CASSVTGTLSSYNEQFF	TGTGCCAGCAGCGTTACCGGGACTCTGAGCTCCTACAATGAGCAGTTCTTC
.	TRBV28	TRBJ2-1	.	CASSLGQTYNEQFF	TGTGCCAGCAGCCTAGGACAGACTTACAATGAGCAGTTCTTC
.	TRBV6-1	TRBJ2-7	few	CASSERRLVSYEQYF	TGTGCCAGCAGTGAAAGACGACTAGTTTCGTACGAGCAGTACTTC
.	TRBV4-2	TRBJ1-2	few	CASSQDPSGSNYGYTF	TGTGCCAGCAGCCAAGATCCCTCGGGTAGTAACTATGGCTACACCTTC
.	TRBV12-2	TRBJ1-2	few	CASRLRGDNYGYTF	TGTGCAAGTCGCTTACGGGGGGATAACTATGGCTACACCTTC
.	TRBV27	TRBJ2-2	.	CASSDHRDSSGELFF	TGTGCCAGCAGTGATCACAGGGACTCATCCGGGGAGCTGTTTTTT
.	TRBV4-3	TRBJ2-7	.	CASSRKPSYEQYF	TGCGCCAGCAGCCGAAAACCCTCCTACGAGCAGTACTTC
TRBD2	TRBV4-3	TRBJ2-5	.	CASSQNPPSGGSLETQYF	TGCGCCAGCAGCCAGAATCCCCCCTCCGGCGGGAGTCTAGAGACCCAGTACTTC
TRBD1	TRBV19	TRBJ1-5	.	CASSLGQASGSWNQPQHF	TGTGCCAGTAGTTTGGGACAGGCTAGCGGCTCCTGGAATCAGCCCCAGCATTTT
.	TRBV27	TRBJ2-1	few	CASRPPAARSYNEQFF	TGTGCCAGCAGGCCCCCCGCGGCACGCTCCTACAATGAGCAGTTCTTC
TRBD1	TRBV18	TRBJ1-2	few	CASSPRTGEAYGYTF	TGTGCCAGCTCACCGAGAACAGGGGAGGCCTATGGCTACACCTTC
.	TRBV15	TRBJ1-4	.	CATSRAPTTEGEKLFF	TGTGCCACCAGCAGAGCGCCCACGACAGAGGGAGAAAAACTGTTTTTT
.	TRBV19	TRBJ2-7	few	CASSIGHEQYF	TGTGCCAGTAGTATAGGACACGAGCAGTACTTC
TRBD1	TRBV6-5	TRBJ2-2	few	CATRGTGNTGELFF	TGTGCCACCCGGGGGACAGGGAACACCGGGGAGCTGTTTTTT
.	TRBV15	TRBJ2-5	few	CATSRDLGQETQYF	TGTGCCACCAGCAGAGATTTAGGCCAAGAGACCCAGTACTTC
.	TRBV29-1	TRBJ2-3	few	CSVVWVRADTQYF	TGCAGCGTTGTGTGGGTAAGGGCAGATACGCAGTATTTT
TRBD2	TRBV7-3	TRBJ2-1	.	CASSFAGGLYNEQFF	TGTGCCAGCAGCTTTGCGGGAGGTTTATACAATGAGCAGTTCTTC
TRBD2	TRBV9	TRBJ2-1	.	CASSVNSGTSSYNEQFF	TGTGCCAGCAGCGTGAATAGCGGGACCAGCTCCTACAATGAGCAGTTCTTC
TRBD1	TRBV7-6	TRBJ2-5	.	CASSRQGARALGETQYF	TGTGCCAGCAGTCGACAGGGGGCGCGAGCCCTGGGAGAGACCCAGTACTTC
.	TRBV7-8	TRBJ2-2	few	CASSPRPTGELFF	TGTGCCAGCAGCCCGCGCCCCACCGGGGAGCTGTTTTTT